The subject of this entry is one TCR beta chain. Antigen: not known. This record comes from a study of T cell responses to AZD1222 COVID-19 vaccine. General study results and limits: There were mostly white British donors and more females than males, and clonal diversity was possibly underestimated. Baseline serology detected seropositivity in only a handful of AZD1222 recipients. Researchers report vaccine-associated CD4 TCRs spanning spike, with dominance at 160-218 and 743-854.

This CDR3 region has 14 residues. V was cut by 6 bases and J by 2 bases, with 12 bases left in between. CDR1 and CDR2 (germline): SGHTA, FQGTGA. Clones were sequenced by immunoSEQ multiplex PCR, and TCRdb holds only the in-frame ones, with some missing. The table has some 60,000 clones, about 88% seen once. This rearrangement joins TRBV7-3 to TRBJ2-3; the D gene is possibly TRBD1 (6 bases). This specimen was peripheral blood, taken 28 days after the second AZD1222 dose. This sequence was found in an adult who received the AZD1222 COVID-19 vaccine. This CDR3 is CASSLDRTTDTQYF. The CDR3, as DNA: TGTGCCAGCAGTCTTGACAGGACCACAGATACGCAGTATTTT.